This T cell receptor beta chain appears in the sequencing data of a study of shared clonotypes between healthy human individuals (dated by TCRdb to about 2020). Regarding the complete study: A few men and a couple of women, aged 18 to 49 years, made up the cohort. To estimate repertoire size and how much clonotype sharing occurs between individuals, the study deeply sequenced the blood TCR repertoires of five healthy adults. To increase sequencing depth and limit assay-specific biases, TCR repertoire library preparation and sequencing were carried out by different laboratories using diverse techniques. Between about 0.8 and 9.5 billion PBMCs per donor were obtained by leukapheresis.

Using the deep immunoSEQ assay, multiplex PCR amplified TCR CDR3 regions from genomic DNA. Extracted genomic DNA from each cell subset was spread evenly across all wells of several immunoSEQ 96-well plates, with each plate serving as a replicate. For unsorted PBMC, each replicate PCR was loaded with about 270 ng genomic DNA, equivalent to 25,000 to 35,000 T cell genomes. Genomic DNA from unsorted PBMC was sequenced over ten immunoSEQ deep assay plates. The purified libraries were quantified using a Qubit 3.0 fluorometer, sized with a Bioanalyzer 2100, and then quantified again using the KAPA Library Quantification kit. Every immunoSEQ 96-well plate was sequenced on a separate single-read 150-cycle Illumina NextSeq 550 flow cell. As for the original processing: Because only junctional sequences without quality scores were contained in the immunoSEQ output, filtering matching that applied to full-length reads could not be performed. To assign V/J genes and CDR3, sequences were annotated using PyIR, a Python wrapper for IgBLAST v1.9, with IMGT germline references. Reads were removed for weak V/J assignments (E-value above 1e-6), missing CDR3, stop codons, out-of-frame junctions, or ambiguous translated residues. V3J clonotypes were defined as sequences sharing the same inferred V gene, J gene, and CDR3 amino acid sequence. Percentage overlap between repertoires was calculated by dividing the number of shared unique clonotypes by the size of the smaller repertoire. Three approaches were used to assess repertoire richness: RTK rarefaction, the Chao1 estimator, and Recon v2.1 estimates of unobserved clonotypes. The table comes from immuneACCESS by way of TCRdb, which keeps in-frame sequences with V and J called. Part of the clones is missing from these tables; in studies checked, under half for an unresolved V gene and the rest for unknown reasons. V, J and clone size are taken as reported in that table, and D and trimming were inferred from the DNA itself. For this sample there are about 500,000 clones; about 74% appear just once. Clones ranked in the top ten supply 12% of the sample.

Healthy HIV-negative adults with no recently reported acute infections or vaccinations were included as donors. All donors were Caucasian adults living in Nashville, Tennessee, USA. For unsorted samples, 70 million to 95 million PBMCs were counted, and genomic DNA was extracted using the QIAamp DNA Blood Mini kit. After blood collection by leukapheresis, PBMCs were isolated using Ficoll-Histopaque density gradient centrifugation and then cryopreserved in the vapor phase of liquid nitrogen. The paper's findings and limits, for the study overall: Based on pairwise subsampling, the degree of clonotype sharing among donors was expected to be affected by sequencing depth. Because the study included only a small number of donors, the genetic and exposure-history diversity represented was limited. Sampling was limited to blood, and TCR repertoires in tissue likely differ from TCR repertoires in blood.

The CDR1 and CDR2 encoded by the germline V gene are SGHTA and FQGNSA. Its CDR3 holds 15 amino acids, cysteine through phenylalanine. The sequence is cut down to CDR3 DNA, 45 bases in frame from base 1. A distance of 7 bases separates the germline ends of V and J, which lose 1 base and 0 bases respectively. In the case of this clone: Its target antigen remains unknown. Within one base of it there is no much larger clone, and no base qualities were kept.

The source is a woman in her thirties or forties in good health. Some clones in this sample may be carry-over from other donors' samples. The chain employs TRBV7-2 and TRBJ1-3, with the D gene not confidently named. Sequences were obtained from PBMCs. The sequenced DNA is TGTGCCAGCAGCTTAGGTCCGGGCTCTGGAAACACCATATATTTT. Its protein is CASSLGPGSGNTIYF. The variable domain in full, with residues beyond the CDR3 obtained from the reference TRBV7-2 and TRBJ1-3 genes, is GAGVSQSPSNKVTEKGKDVELRCDPISGHTALYWYRQSLGQGLEFLIYFQGNSAPDKSGLPSDRFSAERTGGSVSTLTIQRTQQEDSAVYLCASSLGPGSGNTIYFGEGSWLTVV.